The clone carrying this T cell receptor beta chain occurred a few times. The entry originates in a study of blood T cell repertoires in COVID-19. Repertoires were generated with immunoSEQ multiplex PCR, while TCRdb's copy carries only in-frame clones and drops some. The table shows 35,000 to 50,000 clones, with around 86% occurring only once. Sequencing used peripheral blood. This receptor was obtained from a man in his sixties with active COVID-19.

CDR3 in DNA: TGCGCCAGCAGCATAGGACAGGGGGATCCCTACGAGCAGTACTTC. Translation: CASSIGQGDPYEQYF. The chain has TRBV5-1 and TRBJ2-7; 10 bases align to TRBD1. The CDR3 contains 15 residues. With 4 bases clipped from V and 2 bases from J, the junction kept 6 bases outside the gene matches. Germline CDR1 SGHRS, CDR2 YFSETQ. Full variable domain (outside the CDR3, taken from reference TRBV5-1 and TRBJ2-7): KAGVTQTPRYLIKTRGQQVTLSCSPISGHRSVSWYQQTPGQGLQFLFEYFSETQRNKGNFPGRFSGRQFSNSRSEMNVSTLELGDSALYLCASSIGQGDPYEQYFGPGTRLTVT.